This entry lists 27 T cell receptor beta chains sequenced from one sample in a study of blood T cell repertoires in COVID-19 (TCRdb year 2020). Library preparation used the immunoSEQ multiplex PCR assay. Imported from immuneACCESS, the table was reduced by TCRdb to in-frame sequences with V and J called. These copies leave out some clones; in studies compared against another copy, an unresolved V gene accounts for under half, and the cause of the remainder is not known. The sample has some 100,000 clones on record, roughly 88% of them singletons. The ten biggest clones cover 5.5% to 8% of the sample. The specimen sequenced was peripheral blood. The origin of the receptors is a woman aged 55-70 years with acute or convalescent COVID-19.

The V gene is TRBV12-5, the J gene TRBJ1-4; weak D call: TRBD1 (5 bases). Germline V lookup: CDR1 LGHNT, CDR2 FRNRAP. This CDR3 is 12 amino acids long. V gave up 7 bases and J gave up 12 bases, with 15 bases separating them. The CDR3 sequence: CASAPDWGELFF. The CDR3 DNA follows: TGTGCTAGTGCCCCCGACTGGGGGGAACTGTTTTTT.

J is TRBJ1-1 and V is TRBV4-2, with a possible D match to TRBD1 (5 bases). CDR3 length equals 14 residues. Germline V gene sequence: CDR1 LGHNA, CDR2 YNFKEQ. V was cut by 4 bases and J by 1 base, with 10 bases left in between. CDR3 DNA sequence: TGTGCCAGCAGCCTCACGGACAAGAACACTGAAGCTTTCTTT. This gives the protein CASSLTDKNTEAFF.

The CDR3 sequence: CASSQIAGTGPGELFF. The DNA of the CDR3 is TGTGCCAGCAGCCAAATTGCCGGGACAGGACCCGGGGAGCTGTTTTTT. The chain has TRBV3-1 (or the pseudogene TRBV3-2) and TRBJ2-2; 8 bases align to TRBD1. Per the germline V gene, CDR1 is LGHDT and CDR2 is YNNKEL (reference sequence). CDR3 length: 16 amino acids. The V segment lost 2 bases and the J segment 6 bases; nucleotides outside the gene matches: 8.

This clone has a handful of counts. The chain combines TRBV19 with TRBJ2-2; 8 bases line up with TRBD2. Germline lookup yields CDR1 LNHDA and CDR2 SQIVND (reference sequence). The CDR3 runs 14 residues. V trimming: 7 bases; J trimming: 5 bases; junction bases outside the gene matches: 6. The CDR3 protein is CASTKAGATGELFF. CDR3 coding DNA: TGTGCCAGTACCAAAGCGGGGGCGACCGGGGAGCTGTTTTTT. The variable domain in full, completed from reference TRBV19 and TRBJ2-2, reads DGGITQSPKYLFRKEGQNVTLSCEQNLNHDAMYWYRQDPGQGLRLIYYSQIVNDFQKGDIAEGYSVSREKKESFPLTVTSAQKNPTAFYLCASTKAGATGELFFGEGSRLTVL.

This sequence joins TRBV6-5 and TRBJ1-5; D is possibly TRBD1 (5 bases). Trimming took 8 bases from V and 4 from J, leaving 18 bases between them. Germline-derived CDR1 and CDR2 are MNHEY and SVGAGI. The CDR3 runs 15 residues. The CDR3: CASGPGVGWNQPQHF. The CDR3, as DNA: TGTGCCAGCGGTCCGGGGGTTGGGTGGAATCAGCCCCAGCATTTT.

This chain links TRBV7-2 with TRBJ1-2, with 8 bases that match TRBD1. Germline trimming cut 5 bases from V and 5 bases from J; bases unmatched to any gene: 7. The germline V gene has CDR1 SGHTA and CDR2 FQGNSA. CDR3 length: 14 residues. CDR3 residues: CASSPGQGGYGYTF. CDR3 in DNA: TGTGCCAGCAGCCCCGGACAGGGAGGGTATGGCTACACCTTC.

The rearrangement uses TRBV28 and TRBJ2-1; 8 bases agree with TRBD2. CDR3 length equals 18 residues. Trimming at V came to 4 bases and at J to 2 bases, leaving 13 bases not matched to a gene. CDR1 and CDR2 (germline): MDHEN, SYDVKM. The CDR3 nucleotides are TGTGCCAGCAGTTCCATTCCTGGACTAGCTCAAACCTACAATGAGCAGTTCTTC. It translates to CASSSIPGLAQTYNEQFF.

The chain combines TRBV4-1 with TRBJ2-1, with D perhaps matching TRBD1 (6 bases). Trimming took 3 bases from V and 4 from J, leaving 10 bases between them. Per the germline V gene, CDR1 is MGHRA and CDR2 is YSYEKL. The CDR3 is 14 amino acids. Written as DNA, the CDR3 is TGCGCCAGCAGCCAGCCAGGGGTGTACAATGAGCAGTTCTTC. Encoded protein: CASSQPGVYNEQFF.

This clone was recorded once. The CDR3 DNA reads TGTGCCAGCAGCCCCCCCCTCACAGATACGCAGTATTTT. Translation gives CASSPPLTDTQYF. This chain connects TRBV3-1 (or the pseudogene TRBV3-2) to TRBJ2-3, with D hard to call. V gave up 4 bases and J gave up 2 bases, with 7 bases separating them. CDR1 and CDR2 from the germline V gene are LGHDT and YNNKEL (reference sequence). The CDR3 is made up of 13 amino acids.

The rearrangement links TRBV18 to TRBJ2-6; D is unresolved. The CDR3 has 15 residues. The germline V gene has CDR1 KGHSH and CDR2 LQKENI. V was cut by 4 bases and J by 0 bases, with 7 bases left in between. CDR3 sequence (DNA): TGTGCCAGCTCACTCGGTAGCTCTGGGGCCAACGTCCTGACTTTC. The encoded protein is CASSLGSSGANVLTF.

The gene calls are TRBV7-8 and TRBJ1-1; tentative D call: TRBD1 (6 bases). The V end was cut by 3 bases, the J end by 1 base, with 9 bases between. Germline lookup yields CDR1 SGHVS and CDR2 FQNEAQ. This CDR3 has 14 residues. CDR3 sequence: CASSLGHSNTEAFF. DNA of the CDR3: TGTGCCAGCAGCTTGGGACACTCGAACACTGAAGCTTTCTTT.

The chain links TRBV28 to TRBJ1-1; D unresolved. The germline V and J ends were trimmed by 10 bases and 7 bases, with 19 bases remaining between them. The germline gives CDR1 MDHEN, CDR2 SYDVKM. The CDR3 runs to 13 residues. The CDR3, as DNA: TGTGCCACCTCCGGGAGGGCGATGGGTGAAGCTTTCTTT. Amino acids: CATSGRAMGEAFF.

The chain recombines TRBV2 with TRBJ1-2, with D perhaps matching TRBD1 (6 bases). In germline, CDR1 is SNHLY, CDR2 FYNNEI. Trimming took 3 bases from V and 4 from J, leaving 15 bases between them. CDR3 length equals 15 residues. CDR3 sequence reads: CASSEAGTWSYGYTF. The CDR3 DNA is TGTGCCAGCAGTGAGGCCGGGACATGGAGCTATGGCTACACCTTC.

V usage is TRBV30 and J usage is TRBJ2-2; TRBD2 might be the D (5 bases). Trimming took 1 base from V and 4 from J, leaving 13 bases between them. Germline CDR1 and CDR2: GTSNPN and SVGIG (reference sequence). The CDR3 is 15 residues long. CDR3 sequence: CAWSDLGGRTGELFF. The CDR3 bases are TGTGCCTGGAGTGATCTGGGCGGGCGCACCGGGGAGCTGTTTTTT.

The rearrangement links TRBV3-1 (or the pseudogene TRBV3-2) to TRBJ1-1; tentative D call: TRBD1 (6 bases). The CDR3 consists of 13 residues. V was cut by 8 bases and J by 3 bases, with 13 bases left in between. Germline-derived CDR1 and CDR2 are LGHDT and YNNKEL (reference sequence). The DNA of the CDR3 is TGTGCCAGCCACGGGGGGCCGGACACTGAAGCTTTCTTT. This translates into CASHGGPDTEAFF.

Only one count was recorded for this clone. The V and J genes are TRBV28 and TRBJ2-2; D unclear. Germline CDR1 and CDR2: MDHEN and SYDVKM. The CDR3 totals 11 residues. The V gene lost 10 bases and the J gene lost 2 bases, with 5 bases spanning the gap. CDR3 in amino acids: CATHNTGELFF. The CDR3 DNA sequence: TGTGCCACCCATAACACCGGGGAGCTGTTTTTT.

The CDR3 DNA follows: TGTGCCAGCCCAACAGGATCCTACGAGCAGTACGTC. Protein product: CASPTGSYEQYV. The chain links TRBV21-1 to TRBJ2-7; the table gives TRBD1 as D, unverified against the DNA. TRBV21-1 is a pseudogene locus. CDR3 size: 12 residues.

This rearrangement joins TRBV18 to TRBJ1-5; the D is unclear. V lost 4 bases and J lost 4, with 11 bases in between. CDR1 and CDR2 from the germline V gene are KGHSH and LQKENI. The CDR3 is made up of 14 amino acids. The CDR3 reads CASSLTDGNQPQHF. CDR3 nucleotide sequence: TGTGCCAGCTCACTCACAGATGGGAATCAGCCCCAGCATTTT.

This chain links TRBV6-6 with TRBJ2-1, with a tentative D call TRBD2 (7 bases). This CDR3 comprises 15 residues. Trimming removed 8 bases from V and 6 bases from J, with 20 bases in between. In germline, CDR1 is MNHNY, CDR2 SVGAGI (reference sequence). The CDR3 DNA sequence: TGTGCCAGCTCTGGAGGGGGAGGGACTTCCAATGAGCAGTTCTTC. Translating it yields CASSGGGGTSNEQFF.

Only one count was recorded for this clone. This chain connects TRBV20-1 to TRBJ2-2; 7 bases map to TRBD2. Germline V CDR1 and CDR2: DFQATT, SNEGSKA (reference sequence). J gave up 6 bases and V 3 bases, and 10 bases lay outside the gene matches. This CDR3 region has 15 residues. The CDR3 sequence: CSASRSFTSAGELFF. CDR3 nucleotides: TGCAGTGCTAGTCGCAGCTTTACTAGCGCCGGGGAGCTGTTTTTT.

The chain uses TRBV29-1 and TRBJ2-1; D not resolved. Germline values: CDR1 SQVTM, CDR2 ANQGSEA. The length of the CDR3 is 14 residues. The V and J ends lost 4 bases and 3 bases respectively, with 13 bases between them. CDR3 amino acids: CSVGPPSGYNEQFF. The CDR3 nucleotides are TGCAGCGTTGGCCCCCCTTCAGGCTACAATGAGCAGTTCTTC.

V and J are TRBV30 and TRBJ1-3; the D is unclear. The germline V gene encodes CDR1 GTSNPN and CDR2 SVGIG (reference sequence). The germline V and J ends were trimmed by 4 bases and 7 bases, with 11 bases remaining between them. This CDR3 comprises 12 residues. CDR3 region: CAWTPGVNTIYF. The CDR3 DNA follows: TGTGCCTGGACTCCCGGGGTGAACACCATATATTTT.

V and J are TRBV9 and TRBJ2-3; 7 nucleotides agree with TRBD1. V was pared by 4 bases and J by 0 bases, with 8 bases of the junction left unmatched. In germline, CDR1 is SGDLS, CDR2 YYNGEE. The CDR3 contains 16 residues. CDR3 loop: CASSPRGTVSTDTQYF. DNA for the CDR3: TGTGCCAGCAGCCCCAGGGGGACAGTTAGCACAGATACGCAGTATTTT.

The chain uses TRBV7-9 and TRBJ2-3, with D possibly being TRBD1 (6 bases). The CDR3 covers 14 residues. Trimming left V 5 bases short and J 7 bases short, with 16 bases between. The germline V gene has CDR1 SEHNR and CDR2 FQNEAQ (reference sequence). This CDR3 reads CASSLTGTTNTQYF. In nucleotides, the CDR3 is TGTGCCAGCAGCCTCACCGGGACAACCAATACGCAGTATTTT.

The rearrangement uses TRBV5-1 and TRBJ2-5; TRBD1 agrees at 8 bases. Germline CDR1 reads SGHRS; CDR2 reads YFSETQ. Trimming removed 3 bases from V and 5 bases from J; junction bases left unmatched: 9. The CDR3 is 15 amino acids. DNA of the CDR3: TGCGCCAGCAGCTCACAGGGACAGGCCTCTGAGACCCAGTACTTC. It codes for CASSSQGQASETQYF.

The CDR3 reads CASSDDPKAGAQYF. CDR3 DNA: TGTGCCAGCAGCGACGACCCTAAAGCAGGGGCCCAGTACTTC. The chain combines TRBV2 with TRBJ2-5; possible D gene TRBD1, 6 bases. The length of the CDR3 is 14 residues. CDR1 is SNHLY, CDR2 FYNNEI, per germline. The ends were cut back, 6 bases at V and 9 bases at J, with 20 bases in the middle.

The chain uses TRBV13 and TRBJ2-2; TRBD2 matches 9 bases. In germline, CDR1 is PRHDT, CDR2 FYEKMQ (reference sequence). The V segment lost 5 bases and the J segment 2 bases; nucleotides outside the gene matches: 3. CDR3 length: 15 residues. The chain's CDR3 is CASSTSGFNTGELFF. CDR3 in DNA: TGTGCCAGCAGCACTAGCGGGTTTAACACCGGGGAGCTGTTTTTT.